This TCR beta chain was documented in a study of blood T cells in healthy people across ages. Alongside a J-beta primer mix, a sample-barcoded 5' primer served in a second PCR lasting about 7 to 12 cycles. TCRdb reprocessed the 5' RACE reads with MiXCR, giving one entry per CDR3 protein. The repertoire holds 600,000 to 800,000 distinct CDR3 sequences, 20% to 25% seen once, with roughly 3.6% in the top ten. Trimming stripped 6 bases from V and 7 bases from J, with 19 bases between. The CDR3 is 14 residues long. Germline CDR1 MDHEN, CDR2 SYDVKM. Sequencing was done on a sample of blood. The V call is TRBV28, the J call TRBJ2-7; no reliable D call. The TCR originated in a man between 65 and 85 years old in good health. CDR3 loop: CASRPPRVPLEQYF. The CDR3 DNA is TGTGCCAGCAGGCCGCCTAGAGTCCCTTTGGAGCAGTACTTC.